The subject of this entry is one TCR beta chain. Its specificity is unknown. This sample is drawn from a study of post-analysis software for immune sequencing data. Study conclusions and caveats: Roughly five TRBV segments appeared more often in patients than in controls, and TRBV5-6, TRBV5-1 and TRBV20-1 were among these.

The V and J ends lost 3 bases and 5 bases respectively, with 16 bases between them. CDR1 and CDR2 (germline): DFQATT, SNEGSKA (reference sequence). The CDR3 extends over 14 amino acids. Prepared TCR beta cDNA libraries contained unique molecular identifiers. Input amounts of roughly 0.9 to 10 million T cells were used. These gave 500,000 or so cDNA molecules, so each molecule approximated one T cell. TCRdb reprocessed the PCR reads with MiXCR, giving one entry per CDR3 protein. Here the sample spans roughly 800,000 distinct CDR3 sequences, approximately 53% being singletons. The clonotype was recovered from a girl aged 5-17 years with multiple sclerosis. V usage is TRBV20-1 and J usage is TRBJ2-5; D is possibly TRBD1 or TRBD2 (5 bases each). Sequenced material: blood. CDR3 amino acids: CSASLPGWGETQYF. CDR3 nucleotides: TGCAGTGCTAGTCTCCCCGGGTGGGGGGAGACCCAGTACTTC.